These T cell receptor beta chains were read from a single sample in a study of cytomegalovirus exposure and HLA in healthy donors. Profiling relied on immunoSEQ multiplex PCR, and the TCRdb table lists in-frame clones only, not all of them. The sample has 160,000 or so clones; more than 75% are singletons. Sequencing input: PBMCs. These receptors all stem from a male donor in good health and CMV-seronegative. Each CDR3 is given with its conserved first and last residue. Fields, in order: J gene, D gene, V gene, CDR3 protein. The D gene is left open where the match is weak.

J gene: TRBJ1-2
D gene: -
V gene: TRBV5-4
CDR3 protein: CASSFPGVRGGYTF

J gene: TRBJ1-3
D gene: TRBD1
V gene: TRBV6-1
CDR3 protein: CASSSGTGTGNTIYF

J gene: TRBJ1-2
D gene: -
V gene: TRBV9
CDR3 protein: CASSVDSNSNYGYTF

J gene: TRBJ1-1
D gene: -
V gene: TRBV6-5
CDR3 protein: CASSYSGRGGTEAFF

J gene: -
D gene: TRBD2
V gene: TRBV9
CDR3 protein: CASSPGSGRAVEQYF

J gene: TRBJ2-3
D gene: TRBD2
V gene: TRBV7-3
CDR3 protein: CASSPSAGGPDTQYF

J gene: TRBJ1-3
D gene: -
V gene: TRBV13
CDR3 protein: CASSHRPATGRNTIYF

J gene: TRBJ2-7
D gene: TRBD2
V gene: TRBV5-4
CDR3 protein: CASSLVGGSRYEQYF

J gene: TRBJ2-1
D gene: -
V gene: TRBV27
CDR3 protein: CASSLGNEQFF

J gene: TRBJ2-1
D gene: -
V gene: TRBV10-3
CDR3 protein: CAISAHGLSADNEQFF

J gene: TRBJ2-3
D gene: -
V gene: TRBV5-1
CDR3 protein: CASKESDTQYF

J gene: TRBJ2-7
D gene: TRBD1
V gene: TRBV7-2
CDR3 protein: CASSLRPGGTEQYF

J gene: TRBJ2-7
D gene: -
V gene: TRBV5-4
CDR3 protein: CASSLDWSSDSYEQYF

J gene: TRBJ1-3
D gene: -
V gene: TRBV28
CDR3 protein: CASRSISGNTIYF

J gene: TRBJ2-7
D gene: TRBD2
V gene: TRBV6-6
CDR3 protein: CAATSGVTSSYEQYF

J gene: TRBJ1-6
D gene: TRBD1
V gene: TRBV4-3
CDR3 protein: CASSQTRQGLGNSPLHF

J gene: TRBJ1-5
D gene: -
V gene: TRBV5-5
CDR3 protein: CASSFRDTNQPQHF

J gene: TRBJ1-1
D gene: -
V gene: TRBV4-3
CDR3 protein: CASSQESLNTEAFF

J gene: TRBJ2-1
D gene: TRBD1
V gene: TRBV4-2
CDR3 protein: CASSRGTGDYNEQFF

J gene: TRBJ2-5
D gene: -
V gene: TRBV6-5
CDR3 protein: CASSTGTQYF

J gene: TRBJ2-7
D gene: TRBD2
V gene: TRBV15
CDR3 protein: CATSSGVAGGYEQYF

J gene: TRBJ1-6
D gene: TRBD1
V gene: TRBV5-6
CDR3 protein: CASSSSTGGYSPLHF

J gene: TRBJ2-7
D gene: -
V gene: TRBV30
CDR3 protein: CAWSVREFNEQYF

J gene: TRBJ2-7
D gene: -
V gene: TRBV29-1
CDR3 protein: CSVEIRGPTYEQYF

J gene: TRBJ2-1
D gene: TRBD2
V gene: TRBV7-6
CDR3 protein: CASSRLAGNYNEQFF

J gene: TRBJ1-2
D gene: TRBD1
V gene: TRBV28
CDR3 protein: CASSLAPGQGDGYTF

J gene: TRBJ1-4
D gene: TRBD1
V gene: TRBV7-2
CDR3 protein: CASSEPNRGAEKLFF

J gene: TRBJ2-1
D gene: TRBD2
V gene: TRBV4-1
CDR3 protein: CASSSGGSRGGSYNEQFF

J gene: TRBJ2-3
D gene: -
V gene: TRBV7-3
CDR3 protein: CASSLGGEGTDTQYF

J gene: TRBJ2-2
D gene: TRBD2
V gene: TRBV30
CDR3 protein: CAWTGLAGVVATGELFF

J gene: TRBJ2-3
D gene: -
V gene: TRBV7-9
CDR3 protein: CASSLVGGGATDTQYF

J gene: TRBJ2-3
D gene: TRBD2
V gene: TRBV5-4
CDR3 protein: CASSFGRGGLDTQYF

J gene: TRBJ2-3
D gene: TRBD2
V gene: TRBV9
CDR3 protein: CASSVLAGGGTDTQYF

J gene: TRBJ2-2
D gene: -
V gene: TRBV11-2
CDR3 protein: CASSPIVRDTGELFF

J gene: TRBJ2-2
D gene: -
V gene: TRBV5-6
CDR3 protein: CASSLTVVGAGELFF

J gene: TRBJ1-4
D gene: TRBD1
V gene: TRBV4-3
CDR3 protein: CASSQGDGQGYEKLFF

J gene: TRBJ2-3
D gene: TRBD2
V gene: TRBV9
CDR3 protein: CASSVEAGGTDTQYF

J gene: TRBJ2-1
D gene: TRBD2
V gene: TRBV7-3
CDR3 protein: CASKVTSANNEQFF

J gene: TRBJ1-2
D gene: TRBD1
V gene: TRBV18
CDR3 protein: CASSQGTGGSNGYTF

J gene: TRBJ1-6
D gene: TRBD1
V gene: TRBV5-1
CDR3 protein: CASSREIRGLDSPLHF

J gene: TRBJ2-7
D gene: -
V gene: TRBV5-1
CDR3 protein: CASSLEEGGSDEQYF

J gene: TRBJ1-1
D gene: -
V gene: TRBV7-3
CDR3 protein: CASSTQWGEVAFF

J gene: TRBJ2-5
D gene: TRBD1
V gene: TRBV11-2
CDR3 protein: CASSLRNRGVETQYF

J gene: TRBJ2-1
D gene: TRBD2
V gene: TRBV4-2
CDR3 protein: CASSQGTSGGRYNEQFF

J gene: TRBJ1-2
D gene: TRBD1
V gene: TRBV7-2
CDR3 protein: CASSLNQGAQGYTF